These 9 T cell receptor beta chains originate from one sample sequenced in a study of spatial heterogeneity in lung cancer. Notes on the study in general: Intratumoral expanded alpha and beta TCR counts were found to track tumor mutation counts.

MiXCR, applied by TCRdb to the 5' RACE reads, yields one record per CDR3 protein. The sample lists nearly 15,000 distinct CDR3 sequences; less than 9.5% were seen once. Antigens of these TCRs are unknown. This sample's time point: sample taken at primary tumor resection. The sample was lung tumor tissue, taken at surgery. The origin of the receptors is a male donor with early-stage non-small cell lung cancer.

This chain joins TRBV6-5 and TRBJ2-7, with a possible D match to TRBD2 (5 bases). V was cut by 2 bases and J by 4 bases, with 24 bases left in between. CDR1 is MNHEY and CDR2 is SVGAGI in the germline V gene. The CDR3 contains 18 residues. The CDR3, as DNA: TGTGCCAGCAGTTACCAAACCCCCGGGGTGAGGACGACTTACGAGCAGTACTTC. Its protein product is CASSYQTPGVRTTYEQYF.

This clonotype was seen ten or more times. V and J are TRBV6-5 and TRBJ1-5; 8 nucleotides line up with TRBD1. The germline V gene encodes CDR1 MNHEY and CDR2 SVGAGI. This CDR3 has 14 amino acids. The V and J ends lost 5 bases and 5 bases, in that order; junction bases with no gene match: 5. The CDR3: CASSGGRGHQPQHF. DNA for the CDR3: TGTGCCAGCAGTGGGGGCAGGGGGCATCAGCCCCAGCATTTT.

This clonotype has a count of ten or more. For the CDR3, the DNA is TGTGCCAGCAGCCCGGGACTAGCGGGCTACAATGAGCAGTTCTTC. Translating it yields CASSPGLAGYNEQFF. The rearrangement uses TRBV11-1 and TRBJ2-1; 12 bases match TRBD2. Germline V gives CDR1 SGHAT, CDR2 FQDESV (reference sequence). This CDR3 spans 15 amino acids. J lost 3 bases, V lost 5 bases, and 2 bases had no gene match.

This clonotype was detected many times. The rearrangement joins TRBV12-3 or TRBV12-4 to TRBJ1-1, with D hard to call. Trimming shortened V by 7 bases and J by 2 bases, and 8 bases separated the two germline ends. CDR3 length equals 12 residues. The CDR3 DNA reads TGTGCCAGCATCCCTACCAACACTGAAGCTTTCTTT. Its translation: CASIPTNTEAFF.

This clonotype was found a few times. The J gene is TRBJ1-6, the V gene TRBV5-6; D is undetermined. The CDR3 runs to 16 residues. V was cut by 1 base and J by 9 bases, with 17 bases left in between. Germline CDR1 and CDR2: SGHDT and YYEEEE. The CDR3 DNA follows: TGTGCCAGCAGCTTGAAATTTGCCCTGAACGTTTCACCCCTCCACTTT. Translated, it gives CASSLKFALNVSPLHF.

This clonotype is deemed medium-sized. CDR3 sequence (DNA): TGCGCCAGCAGCCACCGGGCTTTAAGTAGGTCAACAGATACGCAGTATTTT. Protein: CASSHRALSRSTDTQYF. The rearrangement joins TRBV5-1 to TRBJ2-3; D gene uncertain. CDR1 and CDR2 (germline): SGHRS, YFSETQ. The CDR3 spans 17 residues. V was trimmed by 4 bases and J by 3 bases, leaving 21 bases between them.

There are many counts of this clonotype. V and J are TRBV5-6 and TRBJ1-5, with a possible D match to TRBD1 (5 bases). The CDR3 is 15 residues long. Deletions cut 2 bases from V and 4 bases from J, with 13 bases between. The V gene's germline CDR1 is SGHDT and CDR2 YYEEEE. This CDR3 is CASSLGWGMNQPQHF. The CDR3 nucleotides read TGTGCCAGCAGCTTAGGATGGGGGATGAATCAGCCCCAGCATTTT. Full variable domain (rest looked up from reference TRBV5-6 and TRBJ1-5): DAGVTQSPTHLIKTRGQQVTLRCSPKSGHDTVSWYQQALGQGPQFIFQYYEEEERQRGNFPDRFSGHQFPNYSSELNVNALLLGDSALYLCASSLGWGMNQPQHFGDGTRLSIL.

The sample holds a few counts of this clonotype. The CDR3 spells CASSERDRGNTGELFF. CDR3 DNA sequence: TGTGCCAGCAGTGAGCGGGACAGGGGTAACACCGGGGAGCTGTTTTTT. V gene TRBV28 combines with J gene TRBJ2-2; 10 positions match TRBD1. Germline V gene data show CDR1 as MDHEN and CDR2 as SYDVKM. V trimming: 5 bases; J trimming: 2 bases; junction bases outside the gene matches: 5. The length of the CDR3 is 16 residues. Complete variable domain (other parts from reference TRBV28 and TRBJ2-2): DVKVTQSSRYLVKRTGEKVFLECVQDMDHENMFWYRQDPGLGLRLIYFSYDVKMKEKGDIPEGYSVSREKKERFSLILESASTNQTSMYLCASSERDRGNTGELFFGEGSRLTVL.

This clonotype was observed a handful of times. The chain combines TRBV7-9 with TRBJ2-7; D gene uncertain. Germline V lookup: CDR1 SEHNR, CDR2 FQNEAQ (reference sequence). The CDR3 length is 17 residues. Trimming cost V 1 base and J 0 bases, with 16 bases left between them. The CDR3 region is CASSLVSAQVNSYEQYF. In DNA, the CDR3 is TGTGCCAGCAGCTTAGTTTCGGCTCAGGTCAACTCCTACGAGCAGTACTTC.